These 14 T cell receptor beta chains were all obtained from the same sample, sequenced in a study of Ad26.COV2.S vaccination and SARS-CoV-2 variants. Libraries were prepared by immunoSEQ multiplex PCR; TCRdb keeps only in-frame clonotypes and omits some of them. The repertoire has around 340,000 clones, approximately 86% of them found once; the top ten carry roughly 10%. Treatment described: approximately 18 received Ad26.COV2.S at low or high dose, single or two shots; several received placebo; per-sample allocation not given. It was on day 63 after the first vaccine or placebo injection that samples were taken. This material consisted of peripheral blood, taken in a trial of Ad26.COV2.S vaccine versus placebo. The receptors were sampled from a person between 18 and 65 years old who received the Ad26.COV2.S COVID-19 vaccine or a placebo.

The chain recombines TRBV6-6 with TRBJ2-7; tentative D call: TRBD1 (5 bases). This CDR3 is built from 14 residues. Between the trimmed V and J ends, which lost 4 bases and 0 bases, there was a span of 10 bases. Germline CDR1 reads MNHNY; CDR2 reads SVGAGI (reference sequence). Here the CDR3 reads CASSSQGSSYEQYF. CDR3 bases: TGTGCCAGCAGTTCCCAGGGAAGCTCCTACGAGCAGTACTTC.

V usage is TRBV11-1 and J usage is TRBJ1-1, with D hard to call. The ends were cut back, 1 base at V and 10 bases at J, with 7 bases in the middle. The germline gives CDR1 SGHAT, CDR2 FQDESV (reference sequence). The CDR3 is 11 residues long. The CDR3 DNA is TGTGCCAGCAGCTTAGGCGACGGAGCTTTCTTT. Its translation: CASSLGDGAFF.

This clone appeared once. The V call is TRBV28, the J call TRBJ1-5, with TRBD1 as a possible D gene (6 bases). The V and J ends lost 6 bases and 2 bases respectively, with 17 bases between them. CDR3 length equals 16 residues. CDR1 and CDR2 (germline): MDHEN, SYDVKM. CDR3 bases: TGTGCCAGCAGCCTAGGGACACCTCGGGGCAATCAGCCCCAGCATTTT. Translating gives CASSLGTPRGNQPQHF.

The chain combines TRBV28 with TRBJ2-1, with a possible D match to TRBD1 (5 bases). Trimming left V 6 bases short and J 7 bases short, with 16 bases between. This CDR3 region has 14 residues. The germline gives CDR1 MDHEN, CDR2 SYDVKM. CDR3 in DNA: TGTGCCAGCAGACTAACCAGGGTAAGGAATGAGCAGTTCTTC. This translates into CASRLTRVRNEQFF.

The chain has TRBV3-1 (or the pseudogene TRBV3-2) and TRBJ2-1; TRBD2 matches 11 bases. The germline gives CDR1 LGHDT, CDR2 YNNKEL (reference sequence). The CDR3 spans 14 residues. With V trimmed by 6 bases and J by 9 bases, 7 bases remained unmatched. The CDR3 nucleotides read TGTGCCAGCAGTCTTAGCGGGGGGGCCGGTGAGCAGTTCTTC. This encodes CASSLSGGAGEQFF.

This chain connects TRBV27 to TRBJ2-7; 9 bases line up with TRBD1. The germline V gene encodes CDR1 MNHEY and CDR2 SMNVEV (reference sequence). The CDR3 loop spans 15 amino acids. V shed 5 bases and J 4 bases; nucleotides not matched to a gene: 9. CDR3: CASSPTGTGLYEQYF. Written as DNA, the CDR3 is TGTGCCAGCAGTCCAACCGGGACAGGGCTTTACGAGCAGTACTTC.

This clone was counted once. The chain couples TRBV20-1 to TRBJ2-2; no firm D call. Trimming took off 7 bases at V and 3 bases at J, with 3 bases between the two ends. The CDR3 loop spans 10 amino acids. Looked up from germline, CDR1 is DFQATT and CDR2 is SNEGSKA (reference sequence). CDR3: CSVDTGELFF. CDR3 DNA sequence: TGCAGTGTCGACACCGGGGAGCTGTTTTTT.

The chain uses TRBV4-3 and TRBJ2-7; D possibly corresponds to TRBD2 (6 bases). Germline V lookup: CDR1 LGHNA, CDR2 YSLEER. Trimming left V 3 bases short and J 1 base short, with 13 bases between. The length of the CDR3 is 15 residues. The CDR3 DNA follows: TGCGCCAGCAGCCAGGGGACTCGGGGGTCCTACGAGCAGTACTTC. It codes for CASSQGTRGSYEQYF.

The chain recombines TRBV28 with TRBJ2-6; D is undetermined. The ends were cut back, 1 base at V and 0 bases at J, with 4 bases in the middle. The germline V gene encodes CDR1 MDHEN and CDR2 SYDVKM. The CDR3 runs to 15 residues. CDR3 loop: CASSLFDSGANVLTF. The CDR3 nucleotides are TGTGCCAGCAGTTTATTTGACTCTGGGGCCAACGTCCTGACTTTC.

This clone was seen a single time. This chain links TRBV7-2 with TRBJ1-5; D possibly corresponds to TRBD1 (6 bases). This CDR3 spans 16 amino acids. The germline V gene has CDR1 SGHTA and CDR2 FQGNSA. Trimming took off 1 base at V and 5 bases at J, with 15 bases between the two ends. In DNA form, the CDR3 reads TGTGCCAGCAGCTTAGGGGCTGGGGGGGCGTATCAGCCCCAGCATTTT. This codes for CASSLGAGGAYQPQHF. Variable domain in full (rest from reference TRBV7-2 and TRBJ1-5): GAGVSQSPSNKVTEKGKDVELRCDPISGHTALYWYRQSLGQGLEFLIYFQGNSAPDKSGLPSDRFSAERTGGSVSTLTIQRTQQEDSAVYLCASSLGAGGAYQPQHFGDGTRLSIL.

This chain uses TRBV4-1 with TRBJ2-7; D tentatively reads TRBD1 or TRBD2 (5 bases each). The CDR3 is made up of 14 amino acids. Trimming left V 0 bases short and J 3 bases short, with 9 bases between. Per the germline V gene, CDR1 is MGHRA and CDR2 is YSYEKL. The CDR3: CASSQEGDGYEQYF. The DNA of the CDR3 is TGCGCCAGCAGCCAAGAGGGGGACGGCTACGAGCAGTACTTC.

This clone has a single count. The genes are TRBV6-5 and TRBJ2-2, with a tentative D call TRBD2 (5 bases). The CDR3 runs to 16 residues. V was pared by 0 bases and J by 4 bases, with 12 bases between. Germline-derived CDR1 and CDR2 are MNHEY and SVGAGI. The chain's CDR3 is CASSYSNRGSTGELFF. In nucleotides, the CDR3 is TGTGCCAGCAGTTACTCGAATAGAGGGAGCACCGGGGAGCTGTTTTTT.

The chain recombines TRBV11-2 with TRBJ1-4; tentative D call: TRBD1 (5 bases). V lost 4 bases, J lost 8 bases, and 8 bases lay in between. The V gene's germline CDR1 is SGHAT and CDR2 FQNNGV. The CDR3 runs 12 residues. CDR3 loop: CASSYGAEKLFF. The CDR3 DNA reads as TGTGCCAGCAGCTACGGGGCGGAAAAACTGTTTTTT.

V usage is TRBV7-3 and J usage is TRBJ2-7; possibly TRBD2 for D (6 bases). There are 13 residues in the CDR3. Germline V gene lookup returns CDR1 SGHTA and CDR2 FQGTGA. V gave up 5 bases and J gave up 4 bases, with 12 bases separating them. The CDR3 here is CASSLGLDYEQYF. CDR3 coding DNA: TGTGCCAGCAGCCTGGGACTTGATTACGAGCAGTACTTC.